The 32 T cell receptor beta chains below come from one sample, sequenced in a study of T cell responses to AZD1222 COVID-19 vaccine. Here immunoSEQ multiplex PCR was the method, and the copy in TCRdb shows in-frame clones only, minus some. The sample yields just under 95,000 clones, around 86% seen once. Material: peripheral blood, obtained on day 0 of AZD1222 vaccination. The source of these receptors is an adult in good health.

The V gene is TRBV27, the J gene TRBJ2-7; 7 bases match TRBD2. CDR1 is MNHEY, CDR2 SMNVEV, per germline (reference sequence). The CDR3 has 13 amino acids. Losses at the gene ends were 9 bases for V and 6 bases for J; bases not matched to a gene: 11. CDR3 sequence: CASYDGGVREQYF. In DNA form, the CDR3 reads TGTGCCAGTTATGATGGGGGGGTGCGCGAGCAGTACTTC.

This chain connects TRBV10-3 to TRBJ1-6; 8 bases fit TRBD1. The CDR3 totals 13 residues. Trimming removed 7 bases from V and 7 bases from J; junction bases left unmatched: 3. The germline V gene encodes CDR1 ENHRY and CDR2 SYGVKD. The CDR3 region has the DNA TGTGCCATCACGGGACAGGTAAATTCACCCCTCCACTTT. This encodes CAITGQVNSPLHF.

This rearrangement joins TRBV10-3 to TRBJ1-2; D not certain. Trimming stripped 5 bases from V and 8 bases from J, with 12 bases between. Germline CDR1 and CDR2: ENHRY and SYGVKD. The CDR3 is 12 amino acids. The CDR3, as DNA: TGTGCCATCAGTAGTCTGGGTGAGGGCTACACCTTC. As protein: CAISSLGEGYTF.

The chain employs TRBV7-9 and TRBJ2-3; 10 bases are shared with TRBD2. CDR1 and CDR2 (germline): SEHNR, FQNEAQ (reference sequence). This CDR3 spans 16 amino acids. J was trimmed by 4 bases and V by 1 base; bases with no gene match: 5. CDR3 sequence: CASSLGLAGPSDTQYF. CDR3 nucleotide sequence: TGTGCCAGCAGCTTAGGACTAGCGGGCCCCTCAGATACGCAGTATTTT.

The chain has TRBV5-1 and TRBJ2-1, with 11 bases lining up with TRBD2. The CDR3 length is 16 residues. Per the germline V gene, CDR1 is SGHRS and CDR2 is YFSETQ. With 6 bases clipped from V and 7 bases from J, the junction kept 12 bases outside the gene matches. The CDR3 region is CASTAAGLADRNEQFF. DNA for the CDR3: TGCGCCAGCACCGCGGCGGGACTAGCGGACAGGAATGAGCAGTTCTTC.

The DNA of the CDR3 is TGTGCCAGTAGTGTCCGGCCAGGGGGCATAGATACGCAGTATTTT. Translation: CASSVRPGGIDTQYF. The rearrangement links TRBV19 to TRBJ2-3; 8 bases are shared with TRBD1. Germline V lookup: CDR1 LNHDA, CDR2 SQIVND (reference sequence). CDR3 length: 15 amino acids. V shed 5 bases and J 5 bases; nucleotides not matched to a gene: 9.

CDR3 in amino acids: CASSPQGGTDTQYF. As DNA, the CDR3 is TGTGCCAGCAGCCCACAGGGGGGCACAGATACGCAGTATTTT. V gene TRBV11-3 combines with J gene TRBJ2-3, with 8 bases identical to TRBD1. From germline, CDR1 is SGHNT and CDR2 YENEEA. The CDR3 contains 14 residues. Germline trimming cut 5 bases from V and 1 base from J; bases unmatched to any gene: 2.

The chain has TRBV5-1 and TRBJ2-3; no definite D call. CDR1 and CDR2 (germline): SGHRS, YFSETQ. V dropped 3 bases and J dropped 2 bases, with 13 bases sitting between them. The CDR3 is made up of 15 amino acids. Written as DNA, the CDR3 is TGCGCCAGCAGCTCAAGTGACACCATCACAGATACGCAGTATTTT. Translated: CASSSSDTITDTQYF. Based on the CDR3 plus reference TRBV5-1 and TRBJ2-3, the full variable domain is KAGVTQTPRYLIKTRGQQVTLSCSPISGHRSVSWYQQTPGQGLQFLFEYFSETQRNKGNFPGRFSGRQFSNSRSEMNVSTLELGDSALYLCASSSSDTITDTQYFGPGTRLTVL.

The rearrangement uses TRBV6-5 and TRBJ1-5, with TRBD1 identical over 8 bases. Germline V gene sequence: CDR1 MNHEY, CDR2 SVGAGI. J lost 7 bases, V lost 10 bases, and 12 bases had no gene match. The CDR3 contains 14 residues. CDR3 region: CATVDREVGQPQHF. The CDR3 DNA is TGTGCCACCGTGGACAGGGAGGTGGGCCAGCCCCAGCATTTT.

The chain joins TRBV5-1 to TRBJ2-4; 9 bases line up with TRBD2. The CDR3 is 16 amino acids. CDR1 SGHRS and CDR2 YFSETQ come from the germline V gene. V lost 0 bases, J lost 0 bases, and 1 base stayed unmatched. CDR3 DNA: TGCGCCAGCAGCTTGGTACTAGCGGGAGCCAAAAACATTCAGTACTTC. It codes for CASSLVLAGAKNIQYF.

The gene calls are TRBV27 and TRBJ2-3, with 10 bases identical to TRBD1. The trim removed 5 bases at V and 1 base at J, leaving 6 bases unmatched. Germline V CDR1 and CDR2: MNHEY, SMNVEV (reference sequence). The CDR3 sequence is 16 residues long. In DNA form, the CDR3 reads TGTGCCAGCAGTCGAAGACAGGGGGCTGGCACAGATACGCAGTATTTT. Residues: CASSRRQGAGTDTQYF.

V and J are TRBV13 and TRBJ1-2; no firm D call. V was trimmed by 2 bases and J by 4 bases, leaving 17 bases between them. CDR3 length: 16 amino acids. In germline, CDR1 is PRHDT, CDR2 FYEKMQ (reference sequence). The CDR3 DNA reads TGTGCCAGCAGCTTATTCGGCAGGCCTACCTTCTATGGCTACACCTTC. Amino acid sequence: CASSLFGRPTFYGYTF.

This clone was observed a few times. The gene calls are TRBV6-5 and TRBJ1-5; 9 nucleotides agree with TRBD1. Germline loops: CDR1 MNHEY, CDR2 SVGAGI. Germline trimming cut 1 base from V and 6 bases from J; bases unmatched to any gene: 4. The CDR3 length is 15 residues. The DNA of the CDR3 is TGTGCCAGCAGTTACTACCGGGACAGGGCTCAGCCCCAGCATTTT. Protein sequence: CASSYYRDRAQPQHF.

This clone came up once. The chain combines TRBV3-1 (or the pseudogene TRBV3-2) with TRBJ2-1; D is perhaps TRBD2 (5 bases). V was shortened by 1 base and J by 0 bases, with 13 bases between the two germline ends. Germline V gene sequence: CDR1 LGHDT, CDR2 YNNKEL (reference sequence). This CDR3 is built from 17 residues. As DNA, the CDR3 is TGTGCCAGCAGCCAAGGTGCGATCGGGAACTCCTACAATGAGCAGTTCTTC. Its protein is CASSQGAIGNSYNEQFF.

This chain uses TRBV12-5 with TRBJ1-1; D remains unclear. The CDR3 runs to 13 residues. Per the germline V gene, CDR1 is LGHNT and CDR2 is FRNRAP. Trimming stripped 1 base from V and 1 base from J, with 4 bases between. The CDR3 loop is CASGLGRNTEAFF. The DNA of the CDR3 is TGTGCTAGTGGTTTGGGACGGAACACTGAAGCTTTCTTT.

This chain links TRBV18 with TRBJ1-1; D is unresolved. Germline CDR1 reads KGHSH; CDR2 reads LQKENI. V lost 2 bases and J 6 bases, leaving 16 bases between the germline ends. The CDR3 spans 15 residues. This chain's CDR3 is CASSPVVEFTAEAFF. The CDR3 DNA reads as TGTGCCAGCTCACCAGTTGTTGAATTTACAGCTGAAGCTTTCTTT.

The chain couples TRBV9 to TRBJ1-3; tentatively, D is TRBD1 (6 bases). This CDR3 contains 15 residues. Germline-derived CDR1 and CDR2 are SGDLS and YYNGEE. V lost 4 bases, J lost 0 bases, and 11 bases lay in between. The CDR3 DNA sequence: TGTGCCAGCAGCACCGGAGGGGGCTCTGGAAACACCATATATTTT. This encodes CASSTGGGSGNTIYF.

This sequence joins TRBV5-5 and TRBJ2-1; tentatively, D is TRBD2 (6 bases). The ends were cut back, 4 bases at V and 8 bases at J, with 19 bases in the middle. The CDR3 contains 15 residues. Germline assignment: CDR1 SGHKS and CDR2 YYEKEE (reference sequence). In DNA form, the CDR3 reads TGTGCCAGCAGCGACTTTCGGGGGAGTGGGGATGAGCAGTTCTTC. Translated, it gives CASSDFRGSGDEQFF. Together with reference TRBV5-5 and TRBJ2-1, the CDR3 gives the full variable domain: DAGVTQSPTHLIKTRGQQVTLRCSPISGHKSVSWYQQVLGQGPQFIFQYYEKEERGRGNFPDRFSARQFPNYSSELNVNALLLGDSALYLCASSDFRGSGDEQFFGPGTRLTVL.

This chain joins TRBV11-1 and TRBJ2-7; D gene ambiguous. Per germline, CDR1 SGHAT and CDR2 FQDESV (reference sequence). Trimming stripped 4 bases from V and 3 bases from J, with 13 bases between. This CDR3 is 14 amino acids long. DNA of the CDR3: TGTGCCAGCAGCTCGCATCCGTCGGGCTACGAGCAGTACTTC. Translated: CASSSHPSGYEQYF.

The rearrangement joins TRBV19 to TRBJ2-1, with D perhaps matching TRBD2 (5 bases). Germline-derived CDR1 and CDR2 are LNHDA and SQIVND (reference sequence). V was trimmed by 6 bases and J by 8 bases, leaving 11 bases between them. There are 12 residues in the CDR3. This CDR3 reads CASRRRRDEQFF. Here the CDR3 DNA reads TGTGCCAGTAGACGTAGGCGGGATGAGCAGTTCTTC.

The chain carries TRBV19 and TRBJ2-3; 9 bases are a match to TRBD2. The germline V gene has CDR1 LNHDA and CDR2 SQIVND (reference sequence). V shed 6 bases and J 4 bases; nucleotides not matched to a gene: 11. The CDR3 consists of 16 residues. CDR3 residues: CASRKEGLASADTQYF. The CDR3, as DNA: TGTGCCAGTAGGAAAGAGGGACTAGCAAGCGCAGATACGCAGTATTTT.

This chain connects TRBV29-1 to TRBJ2-1; TRBD1 matches 8 bases. Germline CDR1 SQVTM, CDR2 ANQGSEA. The CDR3 covers 15 residues. The J segment lost 3 bases and the V segment lost 3 bases, leaving 7 bases of the junction unmatched. The CDR3 region has the DNA TGCAGCGTTGATAAGGAGACAGGGGACTACAATGAGCAGTTCTTC. Its translation: CSVDKETGDYNEQFF.

CDR3 in DNA: TGTGCCAGCAGCCGTGGACGGTTCTACGAGCAGTACTTC. Translating it yields CASSRGRFYEQYF. V and J are TRBV5-6 and TRBJ2-7; D ambiguous. V lost 4 bases and J lost 3, with 11 bases in between. In germline, CDR1 is SGHDT, CDR2 YYEEEE. The CDR3 is 13 residues long.

The V gene is TRBV19, the J gene TRBJ1-1; TRBD1 is a possible D gene (6 bases). The CDR3 contains 14 residues. V lost 5 bases and J lost 3, with 13 bases in between. CDR1 LNHDA and CDR2 SQIVND come from the germline V gene (reference sequence). The CDR3 nucleotides read TGTGCCAGTAGTCCCCAGGGGCTGGACACTGAAGCTTTCTTT. Amino acids: CASSPQGLDTEAFF. Combining the CDR3 with reference TRBV19 and TRBJ1-1 gives the whole variable domain DGGITQSPKYLFRKEGQNVTLSCEQNLNHDAMYWYRQDPGQGLRLIYYSQIVNDFQKGDIAEGYSVSREKKESFPLTVTSAQKNPTAFYLCASSPQGLDTEAFFGQGTRLTVV.

The chain combines TRBV7-9 with TRBJ2-7; D uncertain. CDR3 size: 13 residues. Germline V lookup: CDR1 SEHNR, CDR2 FQNEAQ (reference sequence). Trimming took off 1 base at V and 2 bases at J, with 6 bases between the two ends. For the CDR3, the DNA is TGTGCCAGCAGCTTAGACGCCCCCTACGAGCAGTACTTC. Residues: CASSLDAPYEQYF.

This chain joins TRBV4-1 and TRBJ1-3, with D hard to call. The germline CDR1 and CDR2 sequences are MGHRA and YSYEKL. CDR3 length equals 13 residues. Trimming took off 0 bases at V and 7 bases at J, with 7 bases between the two ends. Here the CDR3 reads CASSQDTRNTIYF. CDR3 nucleotides: TGCGCCAGCAGCCAAGATACTAGGAACACCATATATTTT.

The genes are TRBV3-1 (or the pseudogene TRBV3-2) and TRBJ1-3, with 8 bases fitting TRBD1. The CDR3 is 15 residues long. V gave up 1 base and J gave up 2 bases; unmatched junction bases: 1. Germline values: CDR1 LGHDT, CDR2 YNNKEL (reference sequence). In DNA form, the CDR3 reads TGTGCCAGCAGCCAAGTACAGGGGGCTGGAAACACCATATATTTT. Protein sequence: CASSQVQGAGNTIYF.

This clone was seen only a few times. This sequence joins TRBV19 and TRBJ1-3; unclear D gene. Per germline, CDR1 LNHDA and CDR2 SQIVND (reference sequence). This CDR3 contains 16 residues. V shed 8 bases and J shed 4 bases, with 21 bases lying between them. CDR3 nucleotide sequence: TGTGCCAGTCGAACTCCCTCGGACGGTGTAGGAAACACCATATATTTT. This translates into CASRTPSDGVGNTIYF.

This clone appeared once. The chain links TRBV5-5 to TRBJ2-5; perhaps TRBD2 as D (6 bases). V was shortened by 4 bases and J by 0 bases, with 16 bases between the two germline ends. CDR3 length: 16 amino acids. CDR1 is SGHKS, CDR2 YYEKEE, per germline (reference sequence). The CDR3 bases are TGTGCCAGCAGCCCCTCCTCGCGGGGTAACCAAGAGACCCAGTACTTC. Its protein product is CASSPSSRGNQETQYF.

The chain couples TRBV30 to TRBJ1-4; TRBD1 matches at 7 bases. V gave up 1 base and J gave up 12 bases; unmatched junction bases: 11. The V gene's germline CDR1 is GTSNPN and CDR2 SVGIG (reference sequence). This CDR3 has 14 residues. CDR3 in amino acids: CAWSEYTDRPELFF. CDR3 coding DNA: TGTGCCTGGAGTGAGTATACGGACAGGCCTGAACTGTTTTTT.

This clone was seen a few times. This chain links TRBV6-5 with TRBJ2-7, with 7 bases that match TRBD1. The CDR3 length is 12 residues. V dropped 6 bases and J dropped 6; count of bases not matched to a gene: 5. In germline, CDR1 is MNHEY, CDR2 SVGAGI. The CDR3 sequence: CASSVTGAEQYF. The CDR3 DNA follows: TGTGCCAGCAGCGTAACAGGGGCCGAGCAGTACTTC.

The chain couples TRBV5-1 to TRBJ2-3; 14 bases fit TRBD2. Losses at the gene ends were 4 bases for V and 4 bases for J; bases not matched to a gene: 8. The CDR3 extends over 17 amino acids. Germline V gene sequence: CDR1 SGHRS, CDR2 YFSETQ. CDR3 nucleotide sequence: TGCGCCAGCAGCCGAGGGACTAGCGGGAGCCATTCAGATACGCAGTATTTT. This encodes CASSRGTSGSHSDTQYF.